This T cell receptor beta chain was sequenced in a study of shared clonotypes between healthy human individuals. Repertoires were generated with immunoSEQ multiplex PCR, while TCRdb's copy carries only in-frame clones and drops some. The table lists hundreds of thousands of clones, around 67% of them singletons, with 1.5% to 2% in the top ten. The CDR3 has 14 residues. V gave up 0 bases and J gave up 0 bases, with 6 bases separating them. Germline V CDR1 and CDR2: SGDLS, YYNGEE. Sequencing used memory CD4+ T cells sorted from blood. Subset given: CD45RA-negative fraction. The clonotype comes from a woman in her twenties or thirties in good health. The chain joins TRBV9 to TRBJ2-5; D gene uncertain. The CDR3 DNA is TGTGCCAGCAGCGTAGTAGGGTACCAAGAGACCCAGTACTTC. Translating it yields CASSVVGYQETQYF.